The clone carrying this T cell receptor beta chain was detected many times. The sample belongs to a study of T cells in Graves' hyperthyroidism and ophthalmopathy. The study excluded patients with uncontrolled infection, other autoimmune disease, pregnancy or lactation. Isolation of PBMCs was performed on about 10 ml fresh peripheral blood. Amplification yielded TCR beta CDR3 regions, with RNA transcripts as the source. Initially, a first-round RT-PCR of the TCR CDR3 employed the HTBI primer set. TCRdb re-called the multiplex PCR reads through MiXCR, storing one row per CDR3 protein. The repertoire holds around 690,000 distinct CDR3 sequences, 17% seen once, with about a sixth in the top ten. The germline V gene has CDR1 SNHLY and CDR2 FYNNEI. The germline V and J ends were trimmed by 3 bases and 4 bases, with 12 bases remaining between them. The CDR3 loop spans 15 amino acids.

The J gene is TRBJ2-2, the V gene TRBV2; D gene unclear. The source is a man in his fifties or sixties with Graves' hyperthyroidism. The sample consisted of blood. CDR3 residues: CASSELGFGTGELFF. The CDR3 DNA follows: TGTGCCAGCAGTGAGCTGGGGTTTGGCACCGGGGAGCTGTTTTTT.